The 7 T cell receptor beta chains below were found in one sample sequenced in a study of T cell responses to AZD1222 COVID-19 vaccine. Profiled with immunoSEQ multiplex PCR; TCRdb holds only in-frame clones, not every one. Of some 140,000 clones listed, 92% are singletons. The specimen comprised peripheral blood, sampled on day 0 of AZD1222 vaccination. These receptors were obtained from an adult in good health.

This chain connects TRBV10-3 to TRBJ1-3, with no clear D. The V gene's germline CDR1 is ENHRY and CDR2 SYGVKD. Trimming shortened V by 8 bases and J by 3 bases, and 5 bases separated the two germline ends. The CDR3 is made up of 11 amino acids. CDR3 sequence: CAIRGGNTIYF. In nucleotides, the CDR3 is TGTGCCATCCGAGGTGGAAACACCATATATTTT.

The chain links TRBV5-8 to TRBJ1-3, with a tentative D call TRBD1 (5 bases). The CDR3 loop spans 15 amino acids. The V gene's germline CDR1 is SGHTS and CDR2 YDEGEE. V lost 4 bases to trimming and J lost 0 bases, with 11 bases between them. This CDR3 reads CASSTWGSSGNTIYF. The CDR3 DNA reads TGTGCCAGCAGCACGTGGGGCAGCTCTGGAAACACCATATATTTT.

The genes are TRBV7-9 and TRBJ2-1; TRBD1 matches at 8 bases. J lost 5 bases, V lost 2 bases, and 5 bases had no gene match. This CDR3 contains 15 residues. The germline V gene encodes CDR1 SEHNR and CDR2 FQNEAQ (reference sequence). The CDR3 nucleotides read TGTGCCAGCAGCTTAAAGGGACAGGCGAACAATGAGCAGTTCTTC. It encodes CASSLKGQANNEQFF.

The chain carries TRBV19 and TRBJ2-7; TRBD1 might be the D (5 bases). With 3 bases removed from V and 3 bases from J, the gap between germline ends came to 9 bases. CDR3 length: 13 residues. Germline loops: CDR1 LNHDA, CDR2 SQIVND (reference sequence). The CDR3 is CASSMQGFYEQYF. CDR3 nucleotides: TGTGCCAGTAGTATGCAGGGTTTCTACGAGCAGTACTTC.

This sequence joins TRBV4-3 and TRBJ2-7, with TRBD1 matching over 7 bases. V shed 2 bases, J shed 3 bases, and the junction held 16 bases outside the gene matches. Per the germline V gene, CDR1 is LGHNA and CDR2 is YSLEER. CDR3 length: 18 residues. The DNA for the CDR3 is TGCGCCAGCAGCCAATACCTCCCAGAGGGGGCGAGGCTCTACGAGCAGTACTTC. It specifies CASSQYLPEGARLYEQYF.

The rearrangement uses TRBV9 and TRBJ1-3; D might be TRBD1 (6 bases). Germline CDR1 SGDLS, CDR2 YYNGEE. V dropped 7 bases and J dropped 5 bases, with 16 bases sitting between them. This CDR3 has 14 residues. The CDR3 nucleotides read TGTGCCAGCGGACGGGACAATCAGAGAAACACCATATATTTT. The encoded protein is CASGRDNQRNTIYF.

For the CDR3, the DNA is TGTGCCAGCATTCCTAGGCGGGGGGAGGGAGATACGCAGTATTTT. Translation: CASIPRRGEGDTQYF. This chain links TRBV6-5 with TRBJ2-3, with 8 bases fitting TRBD2. J was trimmed by 5 bases and V by 7 bases; bases with no gene match: 11. The length of the CDR3 is 15 residues. Germline V lookup: CDR1 MNHEY, CDR2 SVGAGI.